The clone carrying this TCR beta chain was recorded only once. Recovered Cohort 3 donors showed two negative PCRs, clearance, or symptom resolution. TCRdb keeps only in-frame clones here, not all; method: immunoSEQ multiplex PCR. The sample includes about 280,000 clones, roughly 88% seen only once; the top ten take about 1%. This sample stems from a study of blood T cell repertoires in COVID-19. Germline CDR1 is KGHSH and CDR2 is LQKENI. Trimming shortened V by 0 bases and J by 1 base, and 7 bases separated the two germline ends. The CDR3 loop spans 16 amino acids. This receptor was obtained from a woman aged 30 to 39 who had recovered from COVID-19. The J gene is TRBJ1-6, the V gene TRBV18; D perhaps matches TRBD1 (6 bases). Material: PBMCs or T cells enriched from blood (not recorded which). In DNA, the CDR3 is TGTGCCAGCTCACCACCTCAGGGGTCCTATAATTCACCCCTCCACTTT. It is translated as CASSPPQGSYNSPLHF. Based on the CDR3 plus reference TRBV18 and TRBJ1-6, the full variable domain is NAGVMQNPRHLVRRRGQEARLRCSPMKGHSHVYWYRQLPEEGLKFMVYLQKENIIDESGMPKERFSAEFPKEGPSILRIQQVVRGDSAAYFCASSPPQGSYNSPLHFGNGTRLTVT.